The clone carrying this T cell receptor (beta chain) was counted between two and nine times. Its antigen remains unknown. This sample stems from a study of T cell repertoires in cytomegalovirus infection. Across the study: Researchers turned to recently identified HLA-C-restricted CMV epitopes as well as well-studied HLA-B-restricted ones. In public TCR beta signatures, there were indications of both CMV infection and matching HLA type. Notes on the study in general: Cumulative frequency (of public TCR beta family members) identified carriers of CMV plus the relevant HLA. The study found HLA-C-restricted CMV-specific TCR beta clonotypes dominating the ex vivo response.

Each CDR3 protein is one row after TCRdb ran MiXCR on the reads. The sample carries a few hundred thousand distinct CDR3 sequences, around 35% recorded once. The CDR3 spans 15 residues. CDR1 and CDR2 from the germline V gene are SGHTA and FQGNSA. The ends were cut back, 5 bases at V and 1 base at J, with 13 bases in the middle. This receptor was identified in a human donor in good health (CMV status not recorded). Some clones in this sample may be carry-over from other donors' samples. This specimen consisted of cultured PBMCs, obtained from culture after CMV antigen stimulation. The V call is TRBV7-2, the J call TRBJ2-3; D remains unclear. The chain's CDR3 is CASSPQSVGTDTQYF. The CDR3 DNA follows: TGTGCCAGCAGCCCCCAAAGCGTAGGCACAGATACGCAGTATTTT.